These T cell receptor beta chains were read from a single sample in a study of T cells in Graves' hyperthyroidism and ophthalmopathy. TCRdb redid the calling of the multiplex PCR reads with MiXCR, one entry per CDR3 protein. Of hundreds of thousands of distinct CDR3 sequences in the sample, 20% were seen once. Sequenced material: blood. These receptors were obtained from a man in his forties or fifties with Graves' ophthalmopathy. Each CDR3 is given with its conserved first and last residue. A D gene is named only where the DNA matches it firmly. A row's size may be missing; if present it is once, few, many or a size class.

j_call | d_call | v_call | clone_size | cdr3_aa | cdr3_nt
TRBJ2-2 | TRBD2 | TRBV2 | once | CASSAPGLAGVIGELFF | TGTGCCAGCAGCGCGCCGGGACTAGCGGGAGTTATCGGGGAGCTGTTTTTT
TRBJ1-2 | TRBD1 | TRBV6-5 | NA | CASSYSTGGRTSNYGYTF | TGTGCCAGCAGTTACTCAACAGGGGGCCGAACGTCTAACTATGGCTACACCTTC
TRBJ2-7 | NA | TRBV30 | many | CAWSVRGAYEQYF | TGTGCCTGGAGTGTTAGGGGGGCATACGAGCAGTACTTC
TRBJ1-2 | TRBD1 | TRBV7-2 | many | CASSLYPRDSYGYTF | TGTGCCAGCAGCTTATACCCCCGGGACAGCTATGGCTACACCTTC
TRBJ1-2 | TRBD1 | TRBV5-1 | many | CASSLSPGQNYGYTF | TGTGCCAGCAGTTTATCTCCGGGACAGAACTATGGCTACACCTTC
TRBJ1-2 | NA | TRBV27 | NA | CASRMQGDIRFYGYTF | TGTGCCAGCAGGATGCAAGGGGACATCCGATTCTATGGCTACACCTTC
TRBJ2-7 | TRBD2 | TRBV7-2 | many | CASSLGLAGVAYEQYF | TGTGCCAGCAGCCTGGGACTAGCGGGGGTAGCCTACGAGCAGTACTTC
TRBJ1-1 | TRBD1 | TRBV2 | many | CASSPGQGMGNTEAFF | TGTGCCAGCAGCCCGGGACAGGGGATGGGGAACACTGAAGCTTTCTTT
TRBJ2-5 | NA | TRBV18 | NA | CASSPMRGETQYF | TGTGCCAGCTCACCGATGAGGGGAGAGACCCAGTACTTC
TRBJ1-2 | NA | TRBV4-3 | NA | CASSQDGANYGYTF | TGCGCCAGCAGCCAGGACGGAGCTAACTATGGCTACACCTTC
TRBJ2-1 | TRBD2 | TRBV2 | NA | CASRVAGGKSSSYNEQFF | TGTGCCAGCAGGGTAGCGGGGGGCAAAAGCAGCTCCTACAATGAGCAGTTCTTC
TRBJ1-1 | NA | TRBV6-1 | many | CASSRIGNTEAFF | TGTGCCAGCAGCAGGATAGGGAACACTGAAGCTTTCTTT
TRBJ2-1 | NA | TRBV5-1 | many | CASSPWQYNEQFF | TGCGCCAGCAGCCCCTGGCAGTACAATGAGCAGTTCTTC
TRBJ2-5 | TRBD2 | TRBV9 | NA | CASSVATSGGQETQYF | TGTGCCAGCAGCGTAGCAACCAGCGGGGGGCAAGAGACCCAGTACTTC
TRBJ2-7 | NA | TRBV18 | NA | CASSTGASKYEQYF | TGTGCCAGCTCGACCGGGGCCAGTAAGTACGAGCAGTACTTC
TRBJ2-3 | TRBD2 | TRBV7-6 | NA | CASSPSGQSTDTQYF | TGTGCCAGCAGCCCTAGCGGACAAAGCACAGATACGCAGTATTTT
TRBJ2-1 | NA | TRBV2 | many | CASSDPLGGGYNEQFF | TGTGCCAGCAGTGACCCGCTGGGGGGCGGGTACAATGAGCAGTTCTTC
TRBJ2-3 | NA | TRBV20-1 | few | CSARGAYPSTDTQYF | TGCAGTGCTAGAGGGGCTTACCCTAGCACAGATACGCAGTATTTT
TRBJ1-2 | NA | TRBV6-1 | NA | CASRESDRRNYGYTF | TGTGCCAGCAGGGAAAGTGACAGACGTAACTATGGCTACACCTTC
TRBJ1-2 | NA | TRBV6-2/TRBV6-3 | NA | CASLPGAGVSRGYTF | TGTGCCAGCCTGCCCGGGGCAGGGGTTTCTCGTGGCTACACCTTC
TRBJ1-2 | NA | TRBV7-9 | NA | CASSFLDGLYGYTF | TGTGCCAGCAGCTTTTTGGACGGTCTCTATGGCTACACCTTC
TRBJ2-7 | NA | TRBV4-1 | NA | CASSPSARYEAYEQYF | TGCGCCAGCAGCCCCTCCGCGCGTTATGAAGCCTACGAGCAGTACTTC
TRBJ1-2 | TRBD1 | TRBV2 | NA | CAMTGGNVTGCTF | TGTGCCATGACAGGGGGCAATGTAACGGGCTGCACCTTC
TRBJ1-4 | NA | TRBV2 | NA | CASSASRRNEKLFF | TGTGCCAGCAGTGCTTCCCGTCGGAATGAAAAACTGTTTTTT
TRBJ2-2 | NA | TRBV11-2 | NA | CASSFSRMNTGELFF | TGTGCCAGCAGCTTCAGCAGGATGAACACCGGGGAGCTGTTTTTT